Listed here are 32 T cell receptor beta chains from one sample, sequenced in a study of T cells in Graves' hyperthyroidism and ophthalmopathy. TCR beta CDR3 regions were amplified from RNA transcripts. HTBI primers were used for first-round RT-PCR of the TCR CDR3. MiXCR, applied by TCRdb to the multiplex PCR reads, yields one record per CDR3 protein. The table lists about 600,000 distinct CDR3 sequences, approximately 16% of them singletons, with roughly 3.4% in the top ten. The sample taken for sequencing was blood. These TCRs come from a woman aged 40 to 50 with Graves' ophthalmopathy.

In this sample, this clonotype turned up a few times. The rearrangement joins TRBV15 to TRBJ2-3; D is unclear. Per the germline V gene, CDR1 is LNHNV and CDR2 is YYDKDF (reference sequence). Deletions cut 8 bases from V and 2 bases from J, with 14 bases between. This CDR3 comprises 14 residues. CDR3 sequence: CATVESAPTDTQYF. In DNA form, the CDR3 reads TGTGCCACCGTTGAAAGCGCCCCCACAGATACGCAGTATTTT.

This rearrangement joins TRBV4-2 to TRBJ2-3; 16 bases are a match to TRBD2. The CDR3 length is 18 residues. V dropped 4 bases and J dropped 7; count of bases not matched to a gene: 11. Looked up from germline, CDR1 is LGHNA and CDR2 is YNFKEQ. In nucleotides, the CDR3 is TGTGCCAGCAGCCCGCTCGGGACTAGCGGGGGGGAGCGGAATACGCAGTATTTT. Encoded protein: CASSPLGTSGGERNTQYF.

The J gene is TRBJ2-3, the V gene TRBV13, with 14 bases lining up with TRBD2. The CDR3 is 16 residues long. The germline gives CDR1 PRHDT, CDR2 FYEKMQ (reference sequence). J was trimmed by 5 bases and V by 4 bases; bases with no gene match: 5. The DNA for the CDR3 is TGTGCCAGCAGCTCCCGGGGACTAGCGGGAGAAGATACGCAGTATTTT. It codes for CASSSRGLAGEDTQYF.

V usage is TRBV2 and J usage is TRBJ1-5; weak D call: TRBD1 (6 bases). CDR1 SNHLY and CDR2 FYNNEI come from the germline V gene. The CDR3 runs to 19 residues. The V end was cut by 4 bases, the J end by 4 bases, with 26 bases between. Written as DNA, the CDR3 is TGTGCCAGCAGTGCACGGGGGTCCGTTGCAGGGGCCTTTAATCAGCCCCAGCATTTT. This translates into CASSARGSVAGAFNQPQHF.

This clonotype has a count of ten or more. The chain couples TRBV12-3 or TRBV12-4 to TRBJ1-3; D gene unclear. V lost 6 bases, J lost 3 bases, and 18 bases lay in between. This CDR3 has 16 residues. The CDR3: CASREGWLNLGNTIYF. The CDR3 DNA sequence: TGTGCCAGCAGGGAGGGATGGCTAAACCTTGGAAACACCATATATTTT.

Turning to this clonotype: Being one base from a much bigger clone, this may be a read error. V usage is TRBV6-1 and J usage is TRBJ1-1; perhaps TRBD1 as D (6 bases). Germline assignment: CDR1 MNHNS and CDR2 SASEGT. This CDR3 spans 14 amino acids. Here the CDR3 reads CPSSQRRGRTEAFF. CDR3 bases: TGTCCCAGCAGTCAACGCAGGGGTCGGACTGAAGCTTTCTTT.

This clonotype was detected many times. The V call is TRBV24-1, the J call TRBJ2-1, with D uncertain. The CDR3 contains 12 residues. The germline V gene has CDR1 KGHDR and CDR2 SFDVKD. Trimming cost V 2 bases and J 7 bases, with 5 bases left between them. CDR3: CATSDYGNEQFF. CDR3 DNA sequence: TGTGCCACCAGTGATTACGGGAATGAGCAGTTCTTC.

This clonotype was seen a single time. This chain uses TRBV29-1 with TRBJ1-4; 9 bases agree with TRBD1. The ends lost 6 bases at V and 1 base at J; junction bases unmatched: 3. CDR3 length equals 14 residues. CDR1 is SQVTM, CDR2 ANQGSEA, per germline. The CDR3 nucleotides read TGCAGCGTCATGGACAGGGGAACTAATGAAAAACTGTTTTTT. Amino acids: CSVMDRGTNEKLFF.

This clonotype showed up many times. The V and J genes are TRBV7-3 and TRBJ2-1; weak D call: TRBD2 (5 bases). Trimming left V 5 bases short and J 6 bases short, with 14 bases between. In germline, CDR1 is SGHTA, CDR2 FQGTGA. The CDR3 totals 14 residues. In DNA, the CDR3 is TGTGCCAGCAGCCGGGAACTAGGTGTCAATGAGCAGTTCTTC. Its translation: CASSRELGVNEQFF.

The chain links TRBV28 to TRBJ1-2; 10 nucleotides match TRBD1. The CDR3 is 14 amino acids. Germline CDR1 is MDHEN and CDR2 is SYDVKM. Losses at the gene ends were 1 base for V and 7 bases for J; bases not matched to a gene: 3. CDR3 bases: TGTGCCAGCAGTTTATTAGGGACAGGGGTTGGCTACACCTTC. Protein sequence: CASSLLGTGVGYTF.

The chain combines TRBV12-3 or TRBV12-4 with TRBJ2-7; 7 positions match TRBD2. The CDR3 length is 14 residues. Germline trimming cut 6 bases from V and 2 bases from J; bases unmatched to any gene: 7. The CDR3 here is CASRLERGTYEQYF. CDR3 bases: TGTGCCAGCAGACTGGAGCGGGGAACCTACGAGCAGTACTTC.

Concerning this clonotype itself: This sequence may be a read error, since a much larger clone differs from it by one base. The V call is TRBV11-2, the J call TRBJ2-7; D possibly corresponds to TRBD2 (5 bases). This CDR3 contains 14 residues. Germline V lookup: CDR1 SGHAT, CDR2 FQNNGV. Trimming pared 0 bases from V and 2 bases from J, leaving 8 bases between. CDR3 DNA sequence: TGTGCCAGCAGCTTAGAAAGCGGTCCCTACGAGCAGTACTTC. This gives the protein CASSLESGPYEQYF.

This CDR3 reads CAWSPWARGTDTQYF. The CDR3 region has the DNA TGTGCCTGGAGCCCCTGGGCACGGGGCACAGATACGCAGTATTTT. This sequence joins TRBV30 and TRBJ2-3; D gene uncertain. Germline-derived CDR1 and CDR2 are GTSNPN and SVGIG (reference sequence). The CDR3 runs 15 residues. V lost 3 bases and J lost 1, with 14 bases in between.

In its sample, this clonotype was seen many times. V usage is TRBV11-2 and J usage is TRBJ2-1; either TRBD1 or TRBD2 may supply D (5 bases each). CDR3 size: 17 residues. Trimming pared 1 base from V and 3 bases from J, leaving 16 bases between. Germline V lookup: CDR1 SGHAT, CDR2 FQNNGV. CDR3 sequence reads: CASSLGRTGRGYNEQFF. The CDR3 nucleotides are TGTGCCAGCAGCTTAGGACGTACGGGAAGGGGCTACAATGAGCAGTTCTTC.

This clonotype was detected once. The chain carries TRBV15 and TRBJ2-5; 12 bases line up with TRBD2. The trim removed 3 bases at V and 4 bases at J, leaving 6 bases unmatched. Germline V gives CDR1 LNHNV, CDR2 YYDKDF (reference sequence). The CDR3 is made up of 16 amino acids. DNA of the CDR3: TGTGCCACCAGCAGGCAACTAGCGGGAGGAGGAGAGACCCAGTACTTC. Its protein product is CATSRQLAGGGETQYF.

This clonotype came up a few times. The V and J genes are TRBV2 and TRBJ2-2; 8 bases line up with TRBD1. The CDR3 covers 16 residues. CDR1 and CDR2 from the germline V gene are SNHLY and FYNNEI. J gave up 1 base and V 2 bases, and 3 bases lay outside the gene matches. The CDR3 here is CASSEFGTGNTGELFF. The CDR3 bases are TGTGCCAGCAGTGAATTCGGGACAGGGAACACCGGGGAGCTGTTTTTT.

This clonotype was counted at least ten times. V is TRBV28 and J is TRBJ2-5; 8 bases fit TRBD2. V was pared by 2 bases and J by 3 bases, with 11 bases of the junction left unmatched. The CDR3 is 17 residues long. In germline, CDR1 is MDHEN, CDR2 SYDVKM. CDR3 in DNA: TGTGCCAGCAGTTTACCGACCACGGGGCGGGAGGAAGAGACCCAGTACTTC. Translating it yields CASSLPTTGREEETQYF.

This clonotype has more than one count but fewer than ten. The rearrangement links TRBV6-1 to TRBJ1-2; D is uncertain. Germline V gives CDR1 MNHNS, CDR2 SASEGT. The V end was cut by 6 bases, the J end by 2 bases, with 13 bases between. The CDR3 is made up of 14 amino acids. DNA of the CDR3: TGTGCCAGCAGCCTCCCTCGGGCCAACTATGGCTACACCTTC. Its protein is CASSLPRANYGYTF.

This clonotype has a count of ten or more. The V call is TRBV10-1, the J call TRBJ2-7; TRBD2 agrees at 13 bases. The CDR3 length is 15 residues. Looked up from germline, CDR1 is WNHNN and CDR2 is SYGVQD (reference sequence). V lost 3 bases, J lost 5 bases, and 4 bases stayed unmatched. In DNA form, the CDR3 reads TGCGCCAGCAGTGATGGGACTAGCGGGACTGACGAGCAGTACTTC. Translated, it gives CASSDGTSGTDEQYF.

This clonotype was counted a few times. This may stem from a read error, because a much larger clone lies one nucleotide away. V gene TRBV2 combines with J gene TRBJ2-7; 10 positions match TRBD2. Trimming cost V 1 base and J 5 bases; bases outside gene matches: 11. The CDR3 is 17 amino acids. CDR1 SNHLY and CDR2 FYNNEI come from the germline V gene. CDR3 sequence: CASSEGGVAGGTHEQYF. CDR3 in DNA: TGTGCCAGCAGTGAAGGGGGGGTAGCGGGAGGAACCCACGAGCAGTACTTC.

This clonotype was seen ten or more times. This chain uses TRBV7-6 with TRBJ2-1, with D possibly being TRBD2 (6 bases). Germline CDR1 reads SGHVS; CDR2 reads FNYEAQ. Deletions cut 2 bases from V and 10 bases from J, with 15 bases between. The CDR3 is 14 residues long. The CDR3 DNA reads TGTGCCAGCAGCTTAACGGCGGGACCCCAGGAGCAGTTCTTC. It translates to CASSLTAGPQEQFF.

This clonotype was counted only a few times. This rearrangement joins TRBV20-1 to TRBJ1-4; D is undetermined. Germline CDR1 reads DFQATT; CDR2 reads SNEGSKA (reference sequence). The CDR3 is 14 amino acids. V lost 0 bases, J lost 4 bases, and 9 bases lay in between. The CDR3 protein is CSARDPRVNEKLFF. CDR3 nucleotide sequence: TGCAGTGCTAGAGATCCACGGGTTAATGAAAAACTGTTTTTT.

This clonotype was recorded many times. J is TRBJ2-1 and V is TRBV27, with TRBD2 matching over 7 bases. This CDR3 has 15 amino acids. J was trimmed by 4 bases and V by 4 bases; bases with no gene match: 7. Germline lookup yields CDR1 MNHEY and CDR2 SMNVEV (reference sequence). The CDR3 sequence: CASSWTAGGYNEQFF. The CDR3, as DNA: TGTGCCAGCAGTTGGACTGCCGGGGGGTACAATGAGCAGTTCTTC.

V and J are TRBV3-1 and TRBJ1-4; 11 bases fit TRBD1. J gave up 9 bases and V 1 base, and 1 base lay outside the gene matches. Germline-derived CDR1 and CDR2 are LGHDT and YNNKEL (reference sequence). This CDR3 has 14 residues. The CDR3 nucleotides are TGTGCCAGCAGCCAAGGGGACAGGGGGAAAAAACTGTTTTTT. It is translated as CASSQGDRGKKLFF. Based on the CDR3 plus reference TRBV3-1 and TRBJ1-4, the full variable domain is DTAVSQTPKYLVTQMGNDKSIKCEQNLGHDTMYWYKQDSKKFLKIMFSYNNKELIINETVPNRFSPKSPDKAHLNLHINSLELGDSAVYFCASSQGDRGKKLFFGSGTQLSVL.

This clonotype came up a few times. The rearrangement links TRBV13 to TRBJ2-5, with TRBD2 matching over 7 bases. The CDR3 has 15 residues. V gave up 5 bases and J gave up 4 bases; unmatched junction bases: 10. Germline loops: CDR1 PRHDT, CDR2 FYEKMQ (reference sequence). In DNA form, the CDR3 reads TGTGCCAGCAGCAAACTAGGGGAGGGAATAGAGACCCAGTACTTC. It translates to CASSKLGEGIETQYF.

This clonotype has ten or more counts. This chain joins TRBV15 and TRBJ1-2, with a tentative D call TRBD1 (5 bases). The CDR3 has 16 residues. Germline CDR1 LNHNV, CDR2 YYDKDF (reference sequence). V was pared by 0 bases and J by 0 bases, with 11 bases between. The CDR3 nucleotides are TGTGCCACCAGCAGAGATCCCAGGGCAGCTAACTATGGCTACACCTTC. Translating gives CATSRDPRAANYGYTF.

This clonotype showed up many times. The chain employs TRBV20-1 and TRBJ2-1, with unresolved D. V lost 5 bases and J lost 3, with 11 bases in between. Germline V lookup: CDR1 DFQATT, CDR2 SNEGSKA (reference sequence). The CDR3 consists of 13 residues. CDR3 sequence: CSAPRTDYNEQFF. In nucleotides, the CDR3 is TGCAGTGCTCCTCGGACGGACTACAATGAGCAGTTCTTC.

The chain combines TRBV20-1 with TRBJ2-5; D may be TRBD2 (6 bases). Trimming cost V 0 bases and J 2 bases, with 16 bases left between them. The CDR3 has 16 amino acids. Per germline, CDR1 DFQATT and CDR2 SNEGSKA (reference sequence). The CDR3 sequence is CSARDFGSGAQETQYF. CDR3 DNA sequence: TGCAGTGCTAGAGATTTCGGTAGCGGCGCTCAAGAGACCCAGTACTTC.

This clonotype has a handful of counts. The rearrangement links TRBV6-6 to TRBJ1-2, with TRBD1 identical over 10 bases. The V gene's germline CDR1 is MNHNY and CDR2 SVGAGI (reference sequence). V shed 2 bases, J shed 3 bases, and the junction held 3 bases outside the gene matches. The CDR3 is 15 amino acids. The DNA for the CDR3 is TGTGCCAGCAGTTACATCGGGACAGGGGACTATGGCTACACCTTC. This gives the protein CASSYIGTGDYGYTF.

A remark on this clonotype: One end of the junction is discordant with germline, which a read error may explain. The rearrangement joins TRBV5-1 to TRBJ2-3, with D possibly being TRBD1 (5 bases). This CDR3 region has 14 residues. Germline CDR1 SGHRS, CDR2 YFSETQ. CDR3 bases: TGCGCCAGCGGATGGGAATATAGCACAGGTACGCAGTATTTT. This translates into CASGWEYSTGTQYF.

The chain links TRBV20-1 to TRBJ1-2, with unresolved D. CDR1 DFQATT and CDR2 SNEGSKA come from the germline V gene (reference sequence). V dropped 3 bases and J dropped 10 bases, with 12 bases sitting between them. The CDR3 has 11 residues. CDR3 sequence (DNA): TGCAGTGCTAGTAAAGGGTCATCCTACACCTTC. The encoded protein is CSASKGSSYTF.

This sequence joins TRBV4-1 and TRBJ2-5; 11 bases fit TRBD2. CDR1 and CDR2 from the germline V gene are MGHRA and YSYEKL. The CDR3 spans 16 residues. Unmatched junction bases numbered 7, after V lost 2 bases and J lost 5 bases. CDR3 residues: CASSQSTSGMGETQYF. DNA of the CDR3: TGCGCCAGCAGCCAATCGACTAGCGGGATGGGGGAGACCCAGTACTTC.